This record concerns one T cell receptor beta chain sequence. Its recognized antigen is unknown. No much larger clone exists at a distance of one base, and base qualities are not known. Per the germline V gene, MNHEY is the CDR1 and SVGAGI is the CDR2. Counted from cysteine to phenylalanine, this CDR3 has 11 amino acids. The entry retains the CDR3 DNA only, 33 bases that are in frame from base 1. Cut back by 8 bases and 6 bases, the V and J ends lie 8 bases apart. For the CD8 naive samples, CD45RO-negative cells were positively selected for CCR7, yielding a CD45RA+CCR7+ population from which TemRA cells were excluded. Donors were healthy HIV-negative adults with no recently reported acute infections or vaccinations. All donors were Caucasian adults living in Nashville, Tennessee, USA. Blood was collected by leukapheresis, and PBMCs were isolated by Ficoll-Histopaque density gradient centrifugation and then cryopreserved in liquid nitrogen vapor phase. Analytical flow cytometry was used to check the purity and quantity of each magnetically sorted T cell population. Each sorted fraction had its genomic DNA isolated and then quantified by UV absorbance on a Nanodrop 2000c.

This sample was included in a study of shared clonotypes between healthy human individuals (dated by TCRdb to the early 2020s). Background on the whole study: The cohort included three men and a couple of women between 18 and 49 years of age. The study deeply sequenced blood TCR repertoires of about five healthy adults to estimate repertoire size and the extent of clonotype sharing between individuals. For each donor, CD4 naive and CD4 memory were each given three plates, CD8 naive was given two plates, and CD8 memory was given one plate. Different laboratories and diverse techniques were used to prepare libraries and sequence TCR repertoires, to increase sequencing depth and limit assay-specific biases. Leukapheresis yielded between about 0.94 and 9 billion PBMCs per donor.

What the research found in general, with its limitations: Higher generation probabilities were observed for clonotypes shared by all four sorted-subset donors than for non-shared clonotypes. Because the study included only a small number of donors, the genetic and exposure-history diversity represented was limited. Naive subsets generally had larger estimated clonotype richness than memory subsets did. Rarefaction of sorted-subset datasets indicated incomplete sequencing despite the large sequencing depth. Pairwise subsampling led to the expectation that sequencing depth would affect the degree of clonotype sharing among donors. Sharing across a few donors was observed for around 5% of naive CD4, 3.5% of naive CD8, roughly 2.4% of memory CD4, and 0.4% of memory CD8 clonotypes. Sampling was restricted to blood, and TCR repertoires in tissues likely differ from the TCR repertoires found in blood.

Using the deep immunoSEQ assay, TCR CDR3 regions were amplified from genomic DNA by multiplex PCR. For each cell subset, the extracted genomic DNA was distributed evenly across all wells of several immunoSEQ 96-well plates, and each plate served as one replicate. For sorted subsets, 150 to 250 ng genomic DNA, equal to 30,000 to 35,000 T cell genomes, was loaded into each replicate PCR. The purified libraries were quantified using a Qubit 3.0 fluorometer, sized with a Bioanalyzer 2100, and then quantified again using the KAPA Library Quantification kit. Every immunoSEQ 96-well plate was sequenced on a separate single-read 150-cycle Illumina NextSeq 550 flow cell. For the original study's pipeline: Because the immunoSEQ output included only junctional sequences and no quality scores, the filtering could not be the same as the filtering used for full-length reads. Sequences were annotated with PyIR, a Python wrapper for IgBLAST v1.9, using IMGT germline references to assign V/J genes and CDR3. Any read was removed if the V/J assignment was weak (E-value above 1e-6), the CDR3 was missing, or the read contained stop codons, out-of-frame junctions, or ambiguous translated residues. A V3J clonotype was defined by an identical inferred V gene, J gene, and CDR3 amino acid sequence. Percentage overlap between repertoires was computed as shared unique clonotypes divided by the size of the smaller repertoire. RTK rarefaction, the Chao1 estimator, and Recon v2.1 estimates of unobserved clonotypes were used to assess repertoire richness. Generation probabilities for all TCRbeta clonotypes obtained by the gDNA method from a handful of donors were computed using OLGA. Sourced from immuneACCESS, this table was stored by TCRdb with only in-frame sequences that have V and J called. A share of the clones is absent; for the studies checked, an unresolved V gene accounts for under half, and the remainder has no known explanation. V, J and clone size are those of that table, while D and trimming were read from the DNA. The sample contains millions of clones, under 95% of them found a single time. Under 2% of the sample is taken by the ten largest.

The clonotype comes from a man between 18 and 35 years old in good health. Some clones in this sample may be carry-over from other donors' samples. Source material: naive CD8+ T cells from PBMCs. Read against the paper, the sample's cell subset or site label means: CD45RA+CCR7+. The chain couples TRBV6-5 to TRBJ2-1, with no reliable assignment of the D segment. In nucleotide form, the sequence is TGTGCCAGCCGGACCTCCAATGAGCAGTTCTTC. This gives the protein CASRTSNEQFF.